The next 21 T cell receptor beta chains were all read from a single sample in a study of blood T cells in healthy people across ages. A J-beta primer mix and a sample-barcoded 5' primer were used in a second PCR of about 7 to 12 cycles. TCRdb reprocessed the 5' RACE reads with MiXCR, giving one entry per CDR3 protein. The data contain roughly 1.5 million distinct CDR3 sequences, around 40% of them singletons. The sample comprised blood. These receptors originate from a woman between 18 and 29 years old in good health.

This clonotype was found a few times. J is TRBJ2-1 and V is TRBV12-5; D is ambiguous. The germline V gene encodes CDR1 LGHNT and CDR2 FRNRAP. V dropped 2 bases and J dropped 5 bases, with 7 bases sitting between them. This CDR3 is 13 amino acids long. The CDR3 nucleotides are TGTGCTAGTGGTTTGAGTCTAAACAATGAGCAGTTCTTC. Translation gives CASGLSLNNEQFF.

The CDR3 is CASSIDGGASYNEQFF. In DNA, the CDR3 is TGTGCCAGTAGTATCGACGGGGGGGCGTCCTACAATGAGCAGTTCTTC. The V and J genes are TRBV19 and TRBJ2-1; 8 bases align to TRBD2. From germline, CDR1 is LNHDA and CDR2 SQIVND (reference sequence). The CDR3 is 16 amino acids. Germline trimming cut 3 bases from V and 1 base from J; bases unmatched to any gene: 5.

The chain joins TRBV20-1 to TRBJ2-3; D unresolved. Looked up from germline, CDR1 is DFQATT and CDR2 is SNEGSKA (reference sequence). The CDR3 has 12 residues. V was clipped by 8 bases and J by 6 bases, with 15 bases between them. CDR3 nucleotide sequence: TGCAGTTATCTACCCTTCGGGGATACGCAGTATTTT. Protein sequence: CSYLPFGDTQYF.

This clonotype was seen a handful of times. The V gene is TRBV7-9, the J gene TRBJ2-7; D gene uncertain. The CDR3 loop spans 16 amino acids. V was pared by 2 bases and J by 0 bases, with 14 bases between. Germline V CDR1 and CDR2: SEHNR, FQNEAQ (reference sequence). CDR3 residues: CASSLLWVNRSYEQYF. The CDR3 DNA follows: TGTGCCAGCAGCTTACTTTGGGTCAACCGCTCCTACGAGCAGTACTTC. The whole variable domain, remainder taken from reference TRBV7-9 and TRBJ2-7, is DTGVSQNPRHKITKRGQNVTFRCDPISEHNRLYWYRQTLGQGPEFLTYFQNEAQLEKSRLLSDRFSAERPKGSFSTLEIQRTEQGDSAMYLCASSLLWVNRSYEQYFGPGTRLTVT.

This rearrangement joins TRBV6-2 or TRBV6-3 to TRBJ2-1, with TRBD2 matching 9 bases. The V gene's germline CDR1 is MNHEY and CDR2 SVGEGT. This CDR3 contains 15 residues. V shed 6 bases and J 2 bases; nucleotides not matched to a gene: 5. This chain's CDR3 is CASRLAGTTYNEQFF. The CDR3 DNA is TGTGCCAGCAGGCTAGCGGGAACAACCTACAATGAGCAGTTCTTC.

The chain combines TRBV29-1 with TRBJ2-6; D perhaps matches TRBD1 (5 bases). Germline CDR1 SQVTM, CDR2 ANQGSEA. Trimming took off 6 bases at V and 2 bases at J, with 11 bases between the two ends. This CDR3 has 14 residues. CDR3 DNA sequence: TGCAGCGTAGCACAGGCTACTGGGGCCAACGTCCTGACTTTC. As protein: CSVAQATGANVLTF.

This chain uses TRBV18 with TRBJ2-2, with a possible D match to TRBD1 (5 bases). V lost 6 bases, J lost 0 bases, and 8 bases lay in between. The CDR3 covers 14 residues. The germline V gene has CDR1 KGHSH and CDR2 LQKENI. The CDR3 DNA sequence: TGTGCCAGCTCCAGGACACCGAACACCGGGGAGCTGTTTTTT. Translating gives CASSRTPNTGELFF.

The chain links TRBV7-2 to TRBJ2-7; possibly TRBD2 for D (5 bases). Germline-derived CDR1 and CDR2 are SGHTA and FQGNSA. V dropped 2 bases and J dropped 7 bases, with 18 bases sitting between them. The CDR3 totals 15 residues. CDR3 bases: TGTGCCAGCAGCTTAACGGGGTCTGCCTACAATGAGCAGTACTTC. This sequence encodes CASSLTGSAYNEQYF.

The chain couples TRBV10-2 to TRBJ1-1, with TRBD1 matching over 10 bases. Germline CDR1 reads WSHSY; CDR2 reads SAAADI. V dropped 8 bases and J dropped 4; count of bases not matched to a gene: 4. The CDR3 spans 13 residues. This CDR3 is CASYGQGVTEAFF. The CDR3 bases are TGCGCCAGCTACGGACAGGGGGTCACTGAAGCTTTCTTT.

This chain links TRBV10-3 with TRBJ2-1; TRBD2 matches 8 bases. Trimming removed 4 bases from V and 4 bases from J; junction bases left unmatched: 6. The CDR3 has 15 amino acids. CDR1 is ENHRY, CDR2 SYGVKD, per germline. CDR3 sequence reads: CAISGSGGPYNEQFF. Here the CDR3 DNA reads TGTGCCATCAGTGGGAGCGGGGGCCCATACAATGAGCAGTTCTTC.

There are a few counts of this clonotype. The V call is TRBV20-1, the J call TRBJ1-1, with 9 bases that match TRBD1. Germline CDR1 is DFQATT and CDR2 is SNEGSKA (reference sequence). The CDR3 is made up of 15 amino acids. The trim removed 3 bases at V and 5 bases at J, leaving 10 bases unmatched. The CDR3 DNA reads as TGCAGTGCTAGGGCACACACAGGGGGCAGGACTGAAGCTTTCTTT. The encoded protein is CSARAHTGGRTEAFF.

A few counts support this clonotype. The J gene is TRBJ2-3, the V gene TRBV20-1; 15 nucleotides agree with TRBD2. Trimming took 5 bases from V and 2 from J; bases not matched to a gene: 5. The CDR3 length is 16 residues. CDR1 DFQATT and CDR2 SNEGSKA come from the germline V gene (reference sequence). CDR3 protein: CSAGTSGGPFTDTQYF. CDR3 in DNA: TGCAGTGCTGGGACTAGCGGGGGGCCCTTCACAGATACGCAGTATTTT.

V gene TRBV12-3 or TRBV12-4 combines with J gene TRBJ1-4; D is perhaps TRBD1 (6 bases). V was clipped by 10 bases and J by 6 bases, with 12 bases between them. This CDR3 is built from 12 residues. In DNA form, the CDR3 reads TGTGCCACTACCAGGGGACATGAAAAACTGTTTTTT. This encodes CATTRGHEKLFF.

Only a few counts were recorded for this clonotype. The V gene is TRBV28, the J gene TRBJ2-7; D is uncertain. V lost 5 bases and J 6 bases, leaving 5 bases between the germline ends. In germline, CDR1 is MDHEN, CDR2 SYDVKM. This CDR3 spans 10 amino acids. The DNA for the CDR3 is TGTGCCAGCAGTAGATGCGAGCAGTACTTC. It yields the protein CASSRCEQYF.

This sequence joins TRBV6-2 or TRBV6-3 and TRBJ2-3; D is unclear. The CDR3 covers 13 residues. The germline V gene encodes CDR1 MNHEY and CDR2 SVGEGT. Trimming removed 4 bases from V and 6 bases from J, with 11 bases in between. CDR3 region: CASSSATWDTQYF. The CDR3 DNA is TGTGCCAGCAGTTCGGCGACGTGGGATACGCAGTATTTT.

The chain employs TRBV29-1 and TRBJ2-1; 14 nucleotides match TRBD2. V was clipped by 3 bases and J by 3 bases; unmatched bases: 4. The germline gives CDR1 SQVTM, CDR2 ANQGSEA. CDR3 size: 16 residues. The CDR3 is CSVDGLAGGFYNEQFF. The CDR3 nucleotides are TGCAGCGTTGACGGACTAGCGGGGGGCTTCTACAATGAGCAGTTCTTC.

This clonotype was counted between two and nine times. The chain carries TRBV20-1 and TRBJ2-3; D is undetermined. The germline V gene has CDR1 DFQATT and CDR2 SNEGSKA (reference sequence). This CDR3 spans 12 amino acids. V lost 0 bases and J 5 bases, leaving 6 bases between the germline ends. CDR3 loop: CSAREGLDTQYF. As DNA, the CDR3 is TGCAGTGCTAGAGAGGGGTTAGATACGCAGTATTTT.

This clonotype is a singleton in its sample. The chain recombines TRBV4-1 with TRBJ2-1; maybe TRBD2 (5 bases). CDR1 is MGHRA, CDR2 YSYEKL, per germline. V was shortened by 2 bases and J by 0 bases, with 14 bases between the two germline ends. This CDR3 contains 17 residues. CDR3 DNA sequence: TGCGCCAGCAGCCAAAACAGACTAATAAGCTCCTACAATGAGCAGTTCTTC. Protein: CASSQNRLISSYNEQFF.

The sample holds a few counts of this clonotype. Sequence at one end of the junction differs from germline and may be a read error. The rearrangement uses TRBV6-5 and TRBJ1-5, with D hard to call. This CDR3 region has 13 residues. The germline V gene has CDR1 MNHEY and CDR2 SVGAGI. CDR3 region: CASSPSGNRPQHF. CDR3 DNA: TGTGCCAGCAGCCCCAGTGGCAATCGGCCCCAGCATTTT.

The sample holds a few counts of this clonotype. The chain uses TRBV9 and TRBJ2-2; D call uncertain. The CDR3 contains 12 residues. V lost 3 bases to trimming and J lost 8 bases, with 8 bases between them. Germline V gives CDR1 SGDLS, CDR2 YYNGEE. CDR3 in DNA: TGTGCCAGCAGCGATCGTCCTGGGGAGCTGTTTTTT. Protein sequence: CASSDRPGELFF.

This clonotype was counted a few times. This chain joins TRBV2 and TRBJ2-1; 10 nucleotides match TRBD1. This CDR3 has 16 amino acids. Germline CDR1 is SNHLY and CDR2 is FYNNEI. With V trimmed by 6 bases and J by 4 bases, 9 bases remained unmatched. This CDR3 reads CASSLGGQGIYNEQFF. The CDR3 DNA reads TGTGCCAGCAGCCTAGGGGGACAGGGGATTTACAATGAGCAGTTCTTC.